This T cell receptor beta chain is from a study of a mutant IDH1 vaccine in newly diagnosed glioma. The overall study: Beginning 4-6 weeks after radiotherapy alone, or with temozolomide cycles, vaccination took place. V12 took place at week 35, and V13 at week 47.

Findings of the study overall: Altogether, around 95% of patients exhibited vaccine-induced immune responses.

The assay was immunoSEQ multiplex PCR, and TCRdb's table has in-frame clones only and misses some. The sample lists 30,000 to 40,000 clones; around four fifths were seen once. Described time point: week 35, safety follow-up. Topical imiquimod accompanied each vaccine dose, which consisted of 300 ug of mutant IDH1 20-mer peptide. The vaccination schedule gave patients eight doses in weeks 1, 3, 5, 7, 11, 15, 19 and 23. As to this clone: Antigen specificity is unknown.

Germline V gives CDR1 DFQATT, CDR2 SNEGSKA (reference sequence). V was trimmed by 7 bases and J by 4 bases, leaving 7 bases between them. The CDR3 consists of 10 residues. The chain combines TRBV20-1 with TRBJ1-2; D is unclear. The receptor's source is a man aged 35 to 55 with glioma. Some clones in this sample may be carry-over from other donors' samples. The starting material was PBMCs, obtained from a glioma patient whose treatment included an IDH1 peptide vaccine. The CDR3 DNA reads TGCAGTGTCCCTCTCTATGGCTACACCTTC. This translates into CSVPLYGYTF.